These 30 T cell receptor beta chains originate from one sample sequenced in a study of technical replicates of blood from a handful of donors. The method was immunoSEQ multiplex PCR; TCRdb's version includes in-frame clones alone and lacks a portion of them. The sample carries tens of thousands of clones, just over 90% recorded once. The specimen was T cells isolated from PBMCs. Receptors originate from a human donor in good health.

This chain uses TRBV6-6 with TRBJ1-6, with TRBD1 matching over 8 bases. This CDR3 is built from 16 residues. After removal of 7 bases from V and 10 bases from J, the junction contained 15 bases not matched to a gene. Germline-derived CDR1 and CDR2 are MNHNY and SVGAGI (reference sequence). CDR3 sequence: CASTPKKAGGRSPLHF. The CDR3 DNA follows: TGTGCCAGCACCCCGAAGAAGGCAGGGGGCAGATCACCCCTCCACTTT.

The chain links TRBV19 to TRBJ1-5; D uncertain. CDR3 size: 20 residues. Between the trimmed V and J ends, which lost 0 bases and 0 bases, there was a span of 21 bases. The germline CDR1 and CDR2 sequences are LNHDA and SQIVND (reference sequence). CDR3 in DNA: TGTGCCAGTAGTATAGAGTCTAGTGCCGATTGGTTTTATAGCAATCAGCCCCAGCATTTT. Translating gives CASSIESSADWFYSNQPQHF.

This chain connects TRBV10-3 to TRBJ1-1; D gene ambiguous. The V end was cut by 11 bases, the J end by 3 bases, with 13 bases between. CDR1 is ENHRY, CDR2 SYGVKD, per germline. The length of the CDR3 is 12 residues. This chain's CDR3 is CAGSSGYTEAFF. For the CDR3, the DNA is TGTGCCGGGTCTTCCGGGTACACTGAAGCTTTCTTT.

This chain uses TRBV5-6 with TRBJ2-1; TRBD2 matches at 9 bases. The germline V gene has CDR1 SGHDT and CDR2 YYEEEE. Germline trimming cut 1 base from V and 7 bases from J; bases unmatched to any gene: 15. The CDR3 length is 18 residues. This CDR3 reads CASSLLDHPSGNGNEQFF. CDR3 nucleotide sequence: TGTGCCAGCAGCTTGCTAGATCATCCTAGCGGGAATGGGAATGAGCAGTTCTTC.

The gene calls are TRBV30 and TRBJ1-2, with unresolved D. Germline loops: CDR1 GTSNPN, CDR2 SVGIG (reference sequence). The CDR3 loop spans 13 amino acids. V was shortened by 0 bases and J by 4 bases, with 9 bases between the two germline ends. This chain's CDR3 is CAWSVVGSYGYTF. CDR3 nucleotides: TGTGCCTGGAGTGTCGTGGGGAGCTATGGCTACACCTTC.

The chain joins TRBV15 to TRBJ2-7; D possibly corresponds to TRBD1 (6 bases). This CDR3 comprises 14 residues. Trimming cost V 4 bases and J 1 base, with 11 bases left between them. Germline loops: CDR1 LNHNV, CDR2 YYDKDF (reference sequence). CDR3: CATSIDRYSYEQYF. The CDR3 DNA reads TGTGCCACCAGCATAGACAGGTATTCCTACGAGCAGTACTTC.

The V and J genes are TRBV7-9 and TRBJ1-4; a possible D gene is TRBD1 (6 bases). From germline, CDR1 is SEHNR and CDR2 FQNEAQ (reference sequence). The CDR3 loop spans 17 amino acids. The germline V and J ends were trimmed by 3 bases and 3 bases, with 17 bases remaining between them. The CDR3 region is CASSLSLVDRANEKLFF. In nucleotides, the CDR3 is TGTGCCAGCAGCTTGTCGCTCGTGGACAGAGCTAATGAAAAACTGTTTTTT.

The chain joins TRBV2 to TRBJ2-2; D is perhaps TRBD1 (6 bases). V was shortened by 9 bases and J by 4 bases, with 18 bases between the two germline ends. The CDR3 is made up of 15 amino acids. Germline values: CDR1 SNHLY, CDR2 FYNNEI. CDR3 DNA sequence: TGTGCCAGAGGGGGAAGGACAGTCCTCACCGGGGAGCTGTTTTTT. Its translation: CARGGRTVLTGELFF.

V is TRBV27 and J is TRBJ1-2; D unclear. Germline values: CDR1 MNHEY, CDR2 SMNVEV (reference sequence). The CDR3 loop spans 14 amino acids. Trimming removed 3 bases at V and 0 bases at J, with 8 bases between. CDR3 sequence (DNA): TGTGCCAGCAGTTTTAATGGAGCTAACTATGGCTACACCTTC. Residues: CASSFNGANYGYTF.

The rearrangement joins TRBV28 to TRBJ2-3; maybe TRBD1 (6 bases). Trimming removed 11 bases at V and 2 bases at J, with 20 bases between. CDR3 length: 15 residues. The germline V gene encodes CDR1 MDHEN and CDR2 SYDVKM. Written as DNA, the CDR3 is TGTGCCCATACCGGACAGTTTGGAAACACAGATACGCAGTATTTT. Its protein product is CAHTGQFGNTDTQYF.

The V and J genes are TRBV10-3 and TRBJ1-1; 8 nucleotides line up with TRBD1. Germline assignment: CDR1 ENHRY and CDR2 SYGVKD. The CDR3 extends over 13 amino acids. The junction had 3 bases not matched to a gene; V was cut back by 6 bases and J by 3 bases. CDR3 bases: TGTGCCATCAGGTTGACAGGGGACACTGAAGCTTTCTTT. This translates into CAIRLTGDTEAFF.

The CDR3 region has the DNA TGCAGTGGCTATTCTGGAAACACCATATATTTT. Its protein product is CSGYSGNTIYF. The V and J genes are TRBV20-1 and TRBJ1-3; D is uncertain. The CDR3 spans 11 residues. The germline gives CDR1 DFQATT, CDR2 SNEGSKA (reference sequence). Trimming cost V 7 bases and J 1 base, with 5 bases left between them.

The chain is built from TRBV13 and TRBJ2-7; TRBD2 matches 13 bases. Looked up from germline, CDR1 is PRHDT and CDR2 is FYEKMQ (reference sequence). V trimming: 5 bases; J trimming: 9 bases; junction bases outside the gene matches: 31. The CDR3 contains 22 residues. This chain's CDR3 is CASSPMRGPGLAGFNPPRRQYF. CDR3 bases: TGTGCCAGCAGCCCCATGAGGGGGCCGGGACTAGCGGGATTTAACCCCCCGCGGCGGCAGTACTTC. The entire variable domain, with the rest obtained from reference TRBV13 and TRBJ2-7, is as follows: AAGVIQSPRHLIKEKRETATLKCYPIPRHDTVYWYQQGPGQDPQFLISFYEKMQSDKGSIPDRFSAQQFSDYHSELNMSSLELGDSALYFCASSPMRGPGLAGFNPPRRQYFGPGTRLTVT.

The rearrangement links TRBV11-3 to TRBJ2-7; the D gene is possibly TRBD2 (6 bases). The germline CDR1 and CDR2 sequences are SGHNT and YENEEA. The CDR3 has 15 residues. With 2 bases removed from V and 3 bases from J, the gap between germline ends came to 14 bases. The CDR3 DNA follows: TGTGCCAGCAGCTTACGAGGAGGGGTTAACTACGAGCAGTACTTC. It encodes CASSLRGGVNYEQYF.

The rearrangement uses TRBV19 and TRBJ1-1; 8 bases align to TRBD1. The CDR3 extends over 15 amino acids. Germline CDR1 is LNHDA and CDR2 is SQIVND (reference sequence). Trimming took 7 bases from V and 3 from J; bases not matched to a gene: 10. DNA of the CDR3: TGTGCCAGTAACCTACGCGGACAGGGTTACACTGAAGCTTTCTTT. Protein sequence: CASNLRGQGYTEAFF.

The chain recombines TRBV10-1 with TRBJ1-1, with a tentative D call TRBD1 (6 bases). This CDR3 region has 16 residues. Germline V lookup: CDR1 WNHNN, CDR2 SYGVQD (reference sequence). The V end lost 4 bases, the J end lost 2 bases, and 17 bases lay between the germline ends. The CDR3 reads CASSAGGIQGNTEAFF. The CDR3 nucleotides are TGCGCCAGCAGTGCGGGGGGTATACAGGGCAACACTGAAGCTTTCTTT.

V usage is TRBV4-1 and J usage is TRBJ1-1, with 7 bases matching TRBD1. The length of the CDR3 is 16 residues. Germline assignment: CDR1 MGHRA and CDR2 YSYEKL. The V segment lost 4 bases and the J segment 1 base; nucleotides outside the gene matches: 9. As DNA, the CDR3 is TGCGCCAGCAGCCCTACGAGGGGGCGCGAGAACACTGAAGCTTTCTTT. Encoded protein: CASSPTRGRENTEAFF.

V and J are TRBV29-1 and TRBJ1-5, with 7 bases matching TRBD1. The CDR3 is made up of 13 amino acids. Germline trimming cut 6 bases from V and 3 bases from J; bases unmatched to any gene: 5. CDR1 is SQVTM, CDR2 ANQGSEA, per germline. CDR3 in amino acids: CSVLGQNNQPQHF. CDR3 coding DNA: TGCAGCGTCTTGGGACAGAACAATCAGCCCCAGCATTTT.

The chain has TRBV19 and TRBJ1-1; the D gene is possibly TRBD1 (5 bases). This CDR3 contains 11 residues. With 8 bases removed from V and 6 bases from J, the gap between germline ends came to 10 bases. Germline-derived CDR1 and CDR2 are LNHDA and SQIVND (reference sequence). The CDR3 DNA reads TGTGCCAGTCAGGGTGGCCCTGAAGCTTTCTTT. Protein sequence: CASQGGPEAFF.

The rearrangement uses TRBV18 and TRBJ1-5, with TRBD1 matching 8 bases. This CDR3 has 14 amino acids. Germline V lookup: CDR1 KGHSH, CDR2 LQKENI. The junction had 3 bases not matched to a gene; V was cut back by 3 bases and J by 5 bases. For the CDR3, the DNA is TGTGCCAGCTCACCTGAACAGGGGGATCAGCCCCAGCATTTT. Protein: CASSPEQGDQPQHF.

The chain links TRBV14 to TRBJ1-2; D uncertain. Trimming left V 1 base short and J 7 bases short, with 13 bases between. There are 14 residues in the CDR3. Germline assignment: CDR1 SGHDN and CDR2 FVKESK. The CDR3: CASSQASRTGGYTF. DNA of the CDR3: TGTGCCAGCAGCCAAGCGAGCCGAACGGGTGGCTACACCTTC.

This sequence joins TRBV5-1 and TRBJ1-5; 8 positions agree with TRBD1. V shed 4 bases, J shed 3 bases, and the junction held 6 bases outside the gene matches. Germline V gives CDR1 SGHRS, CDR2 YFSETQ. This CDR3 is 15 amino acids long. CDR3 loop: CASSTTGAPNQPQHF. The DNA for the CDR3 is TGCGCCAGCAGCACGACAGGGGCACCCAATCAGCCCCAGCATTTT.

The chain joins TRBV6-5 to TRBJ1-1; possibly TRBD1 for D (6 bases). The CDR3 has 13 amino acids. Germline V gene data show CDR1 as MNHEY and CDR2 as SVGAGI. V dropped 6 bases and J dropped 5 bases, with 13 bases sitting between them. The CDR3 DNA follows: TGTGCCAGCAGACAGGGCCCCTGGACTGAAGCTTTCTTT. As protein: CASRQGPWTEAFF.

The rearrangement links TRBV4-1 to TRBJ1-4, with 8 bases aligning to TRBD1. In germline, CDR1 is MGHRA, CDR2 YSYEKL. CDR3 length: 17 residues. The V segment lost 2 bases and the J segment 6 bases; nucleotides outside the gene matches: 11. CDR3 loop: CASSQTAVQGVDEKLFF. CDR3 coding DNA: TGCGCCAGCAGCCAAACTGCCGTACAGGGGGTCGATGAAAAACTGTTTTTT.

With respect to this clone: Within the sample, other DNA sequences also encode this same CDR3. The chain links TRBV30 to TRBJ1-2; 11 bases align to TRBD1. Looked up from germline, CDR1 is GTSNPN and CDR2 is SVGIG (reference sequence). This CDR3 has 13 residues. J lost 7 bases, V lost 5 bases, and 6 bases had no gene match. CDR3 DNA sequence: TGTGCCTGGTCAAGGACAGGGGGCACTGGCTACACCTTC. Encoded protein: CAWSRTGGTGYTF. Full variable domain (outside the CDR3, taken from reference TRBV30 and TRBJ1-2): SQTIHQWPATLVQPVGSPLSLECTVEGTSNPNLYWYRQAAGRGLQLLFYSVGIGQISSEVPQNLSASRPQDRQFILSSKKLLLSDSGFYLCAWSRTGGTGYTFGSGTRLTVV.

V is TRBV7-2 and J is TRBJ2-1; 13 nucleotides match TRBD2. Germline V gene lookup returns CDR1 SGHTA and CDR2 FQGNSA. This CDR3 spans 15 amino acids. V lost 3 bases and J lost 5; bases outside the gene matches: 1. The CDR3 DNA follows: TGTGCCAGCAGCTTGACTAGCGGGGGGAACAATGAGCAGTTCTTC. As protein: CASSLTSGGNNEQFF.

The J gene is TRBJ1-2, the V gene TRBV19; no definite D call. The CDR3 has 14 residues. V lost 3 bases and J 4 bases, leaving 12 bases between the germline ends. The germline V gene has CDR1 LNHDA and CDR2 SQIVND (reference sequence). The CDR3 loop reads CASSIAAASYGYTF. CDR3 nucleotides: TGTGCCAGTAGTATCGCGGCCGCTTCCTATGGCTACACCTTC.

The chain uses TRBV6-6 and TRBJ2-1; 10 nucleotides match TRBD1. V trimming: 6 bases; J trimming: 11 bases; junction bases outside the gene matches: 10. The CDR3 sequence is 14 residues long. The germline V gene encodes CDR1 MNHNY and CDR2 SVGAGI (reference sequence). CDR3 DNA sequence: TGTGCCAGCAGCTCGGGACAGGGGAGCCTTAAGCAGTTCTTC. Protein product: CASSSGQGSLKQFF.

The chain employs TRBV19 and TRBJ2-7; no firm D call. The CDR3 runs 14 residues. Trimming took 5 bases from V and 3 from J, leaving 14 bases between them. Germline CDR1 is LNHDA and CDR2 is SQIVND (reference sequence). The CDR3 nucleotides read TGTGCCAGTAGTCCTCAGGCTAACGGCTACGAGCAGTACTTC. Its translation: CASSPQANGYEQYF.

The CDR3 region has the DNA TGTGCCAGCAGCCTGAAGGACAGCTCTGGAAACACCATATATTTT. This encodes CASSLKDSSGNTIYF. This chain uses TRBV5-6 with TRBJ1-3; D perhaps matches TRBD1 (6 bases). Looked up from germline, CDR1 is SGHDT and CDR2 is YYEEEE. V was trimmed by 4 bases and J by 0 bases, leaving 11 bases between them. This CDR3 contains 15 residues.